This TCR beta chain came from a study of T cell responses to AZD1222 COVID-19 vaccine. Study-wide findings and caveats: Regions 160-218 and 743-854 held dominance among vaccine-associated CD4 TCRs, which spanned spike. Donors, mostly white British, included more females; clonal diversity was possibly underestimated.

Notes on this clone: What it recognizes is unknown.

V lost 3 bases, J lost 7 bases, and 10 bases lay in between. The CDR3 loop spans 13 amino acids. TCRdb's copy holds only in-frame clones and misses some; the assay was immunoSEQ multiplex PCR. The data show 110,000 to 150,000 clones, 70% to 90% seen once. The sample in question was peripheral blood, obtained on day 0 of AZD1222 vaccination. This receptor was obtained from an adult in good health. The chain joins TRBV12-3 or TRBV12-4 to TRBJ2-1, with D unclear. The chain's CDR3 is CASSFHAQNEQFF. CDR3 DNA: TGTGCCAGCAGTTTTCATGCCCAAAATGAGCAGTTCTTC.